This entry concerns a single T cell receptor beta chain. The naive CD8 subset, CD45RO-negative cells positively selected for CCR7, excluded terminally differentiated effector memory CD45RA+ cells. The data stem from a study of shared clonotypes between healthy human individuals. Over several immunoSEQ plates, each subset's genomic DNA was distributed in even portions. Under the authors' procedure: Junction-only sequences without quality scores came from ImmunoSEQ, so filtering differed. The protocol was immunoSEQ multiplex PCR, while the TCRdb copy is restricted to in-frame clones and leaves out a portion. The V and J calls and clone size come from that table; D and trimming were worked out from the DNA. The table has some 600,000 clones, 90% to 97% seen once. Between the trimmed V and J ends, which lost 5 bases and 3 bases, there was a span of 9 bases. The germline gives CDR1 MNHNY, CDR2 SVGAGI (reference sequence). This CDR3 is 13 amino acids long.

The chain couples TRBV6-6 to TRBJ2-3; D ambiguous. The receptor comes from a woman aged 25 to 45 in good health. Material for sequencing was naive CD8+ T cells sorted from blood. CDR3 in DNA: TGTGCCAGCAGTCCCCTTCGGACAGATACGCAGTATTTT. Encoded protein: CASSPLRTDTQYF.